This is a list of T cell receptor beta chains from one sample in a study of T cell responses to AZD1222 COVID-19 vaccine. Sequencing was performed with immunoSEQ multiplex PCR; in TCRdb, only in-frame clones are kept and a portion is missing. Found here are under 200,000 clones, around 89% of them singletons; the top ten hold roughly 4%. This specimen was peripheral blood, taken 28 days after the second AZD1222 dose. These receptors were obtained from an adult who received the AZD1222 COVID-19 vaccine. CDR3s include the opening cysteine and the closing phenylalanine or tryptophan. The order of the fields is V gene, clone size, D gene, J gene, CDR3 protein, CDR3 DNA. D genes are given only for firm matches. Only part of the rows carry a size: once, few, many, or a class if the clone is expanded.

V gene: TRBV6-5
clone size: few
D gene: -
J gene: TRBJ2-1
CDR3 protein: CASSYGSNEQFF
CDR3 DNA: TGTGCCAGCAGTTACGGTAGCAATGAGCAGTTCTTC

V gene: TRBV5-8
clone size: -
D gene: TRBD1
J gene: TRBJ2-1
CDR3 protein: CASSLQGGSYNEQFF
CDR3 DNA: TGTGCCAGCAGCCTACAGGGGGGCTCCTACAATGAGCAGTTCTTC

V gene: TRBV2
clone size: -
D gene: -
J gene: TRBJ2-6
CDR3 protein: CASTVRGPGSNVLTF
CDR3 DNA: TGTGCCAGCACTGTCCGTGGGCCTGGATCCAACGTCCTGACTTTC

V gene: TRBV7-2
clone size: -
D gene: -
J gene: TRBJ2-7
CDR3 protein: CASSLEGGAAGSYEQYF
CDR3 DNA: TGTGCCAGCAGCTTAGAGGGGGGGGCAGCAGGAAGCTACGAGCAGTACTTC

V gene: TRBV7-9
clone size: -
D gene: -
J gene: TRBJ2-7
CDR3 protein: CASSLVAPNFNEQYF
CDR3 DNA: TGTGCCAGCAGCTTAGTAGCCCCCAACTTTAACGAGCAGTACTTC

V gene: TRBV7-2
clone size: -
D gene: -
J gene: TRBJ2-1
CDR3 protein: CASSLDARTNEQFF
CDR3 DNA: TGTGCCAGCAGCTTAGACGCCAGGACCAATGAGCAGTTCTTC

V gene: TRBV5-4
clone size: -
D gene: -
J gene: TRBJ1-1
CDR3 protein: CASTNRGPGTEAFF
CDR3 DNA: TGTGCCAGCACCAATCGAGGGCCTGGAACTGAAGCTTTCTTT

V gene: TRBV29-1
clone size: once
D gene: -
J gene: TRBJ1-5
CDR3 protein: CSVIGRFGQPQHF
CDR3 DNA: TGCAGCGTGATCGGACGTTTCGGTCAGCCCCAGCATTTT

V gene: TRBV5-1
clone size: -
D gene: -
J gene: TRBJ1-5
CDR3 protein: CASSPGVDIFSNQPQHF
CDR3 DNA: TGCGCCAGCAGCCCGGGGGTGGATATTTTTAGCAATCAGCCCCAGCATTTT

V gene: TRBV29-1
clone size: -
D gene: -
J gene: TRBJ1-1
CDR3 protein: CAARRSNTEAFF
CDR3 DNA: TGCGCGGCAAGGAGGTCTAACACTGAAGCTTTCTTT

V gene: TRBV30
clone size: many
D gene: TRBD1
J gene: TRBJ1-5
CDR3 protein: CAWSPGQGPQPQHF
CDR3 DNA: TGTGCCTGGAGTCCGGGACAGGGGCCGCAGCCCCAGCATTTT

V gene: TRBV19
clone size: -
D gene: -
J gene: TRBJ2-3
CDR3 protein: CASSPRLNTDTQYF
CDR3 DNA: TGTGCCAGTAGTCCCCGACTGAACACAGATACGCAGTATTTT

V gene: TRBV10-2
clone size: -
D gene: -
J gene: TRBJ1-3
CDR3 protein: CASRQGLDTIYF
CDR3 DNA: TGCGCCAGCAGACAGGGTTTGGACACCATATATTTT

V gene: TRBV11-2
clone size: -
D gene: -
J gene: TRBJ1-2
CDR3 protein: CASSLGGYTF
CDR3 DNA: TGTGCCAGCAGCTTGGGTGGCTACACCTTC

V gene: TRBV5-1
clone size: -
D gene: -
J gene: TRBJ2-7
CDR3 protein: CASSPGTRDYEQYF
CDR3 DNA: TGCGCCAGCAGCCCCGGGACAAGGGACTACGAGCAGTACTTC

V gene: TRBV3-1/TRBV3-2
clone size: -
D gene: TRBD1
J gene: TRBJ2-1
CDR3 protein: CASGTPGQGRNEQFF
CDR3 DNA: TGTGCCAGCGGGACACCGGGACAGGGGAGGAATGAGCAGTTCTTC

V gene: TRBV27
clone size: once
D gene: TRBD1
J gene: TRBJ1-5
CDR3 protein: CASRRTGFDQPQHF
CDR3 DNA: TGTGCCAGCAGGCGGACAGGTTTTGATCAGCCCCAGCATTTT

V gene: TRBV29-1
clone size: -
D gene: TRBD1
J gene: TRBJ2-3
CDR3 protein: CSGGQGISDTQYF
CDR3 DNA: TGCAGCGGGGGACAGGGGATCTCAGATACGCAGTATTTT

V gene: TRBV6-7
clone size: -
D gene: -
J gene: TRBJ2-7
CDR3 protein: CPGSTEPYEQYF
CDR3 DNA: TGCCCCGGGTCGACGGAACCCTACGAGCAGTACTTC

V gene: TRBV7-8
clone size: -
D gene: TRBD1
J gene: TRBJ1-2
CDR3 protein: CASSSRTGTGYGYTF
CDR3 DNA: TGTGCCAGCAGTTCTAGGACAGGGACTGGCTATGGCTACACCTTC

V gene: TRBV5-5
clone size: -
D gene: -
J gene: TRBJ1-2
CDR3 protein: CASSLMILYGYTF
CDR3 DNA: TGTGCCAGCAGCTTGATGATTCTCTATGGCTACACCTTC

V gene: TRBV29-1
clone size: -
D gene: -
J gene: TRBJ2-3
CDR3 protein: CSVEDRGAWDTQYF
CDR3 DNA: TGCAGCGTTGAAGATCGCGGGGCATGGGATACGCAGTATTTT

V gene: TRBV20-1
clone size: few
D gene: -
J gene: TRBJ1-2
CDR3 protein: CSASQSSGLYGYTF
CDR3 DNA: TGCAGTGCTAGTCAATCGTCGGGTCTTTATGGCTACACCTTC

V gene: TRBV11-2
clone size: -
D gene: TRBD2
J gene: TRBJ2-1
CDR3 protein: CASSYGLAGNNEQFF
CDR3 DNA: TGTGCCAGCAGCTACGGACTAGCGGGGAACAATGAGCAGTTCTTC

V gene: TRBV6-6
clone size: -
D gene: -
J gene: TRBJ1-3
CDR3 protein: CASALSGEGNTIYF
CDR3 DNA: TGTGCCAGCGCCCTGAGTGGGGAAGGAAACACCATATATTTT

V gene: TRBV5-1
clone size: -
D gene: -
J gene: TRBJ1-2
CDR3 protein: CASTTGDDYGYTF
CDR3 DNA: TGCGCCAGCACCACCGGGGATGACTATGGCTACACCTTC

V gene: TRBV5-1
clone size: once
D gene: -
J gene: TRBJ2-1
CDR3 protein: CASSFTGLDYNEQFF
CDR3 DNA: TGCGCCAGCAGCTTTACGGGACTCGACTACAATGAGCAGTTCTTC

V gene: TRBV27
clone size: -
D gene: -
J gene: TRBJ1-2
CDR3 protein: CASSLAGGTKGYTF
CDR3 DNA: TGTGCCAGCAGTTTAGCCGGGGGAACGAAGGGCTACACCTTC

V gene: TRBV18
clone size: -
D gene: -
J gene: TRBJ1-1
CDR3 protein: CASSPKGSPNTEAFF
CDR3 DNA: TGTGCCAGCTCACCAAAGGGATCCCCGAACACTGAAGCTTTCTTT

V gene: TRBV12-1
clone size: -
D gene: -
J gene: TRBJ2-1
CDR3 protein: CASSQVIAGGCDEQFF
CDR3 DNA: TGTGCCAGCAGCCAAGTAATAGCGGGGGGGTGCGATGAGCAGTTCTTC

V gene: TRBV2
clone size: -
D gene: -
J gene: TRBJ1-6
CDR3 protein: CASSQDGNYNSPLHF
CDR3 DNA: TGTGCCAGCAGTCAGGACGGCAACTATAATTCACCCCTCCACTTT

V gene: TRBV2
clone size: once
D gene: TRBD1
J gene: TRBJ1-5
CDR3 protein: CASRERQGANQPQHF
CDR3 DNA: TGTGCCAGCAGGGAAAGACAGGGAGCCAATCAGCCCCAGCATTTT

V gene: TRBV12-3/TRBV12-4
clone size: -
D gene: TRBD1
J gene: TRBJ1-5
CDR3 protein: CASSSGGGQPQHF
CDR3 DNA: TGTGCCAGCAGTTCAGGGGGTGGTCAGCCCCAGCATTTT

V gene: TRBV7-9
clone size: -
D gene: TRBD1
J gene: TRBJ1-3
CDR3 protein: CASSLARGHGNTIYF
CDR3 DNA: TGTGCCAGCAGCTTAGCGAGGGGGCATGGAAACACCATATATTTT

V gene: TRBV9
clone size: -
D gene: TRBD1
J gene: TRBJ2-7
CDR3 protein: CASSARDSSYEQYF
CDR3 DNA: TGTGCCAGCAGCGCCCGGGACAGCAGTTACGAGCAGTACTTC

V gene: TRBV6-2/TRBV6-3
clone size: -
D gene: -
J gene: TRBJ1-5
CDR3 protein: CASSYSGGLTAQPQHF
CDR3 DNA: TGTGCCAGCAGTTACTCTGGGGGCCTTACGGCTCAGCCCCAGCATTTT

V gene: TRBV5-5
clone size: -
D gene: -
J gene: TRBJ2-7
CDR3 protein: CASSLGGESYEQYF
CDR3 DNA: TGTGCCAGCAGCTTGGGAGGGGAAAGCTACGAGCAGTACTTC

V gene: TRBV27
clone size: -
D gene: -
J gene: TRBJ2-7
CDR3 protein: CASSLSGGYEQYF
CDR3 DNA: TGTGCCAGCAGTTTATCAGGGGGTTACGAGCAGTACTTC

V gene: TRBV15
clone size: -
D gene: TRBD1
J gene: TRBJ1-2
CDR3 protein: CATSRDRFGTGVYTF
CDR3 DNA: TGTGCCACCAGCAGAGATCGTTTCGGGACAGGGGTTTACACGTTC

V gene: TRBV2
clone size: -
D gene: -
J gene: TRBJ2-5
CDR3 protein: CASSEEDKQNF
CDR3 DNA: TGTGCCAGCAGTGAAGAAGACAAACAGAACTTC

V gene: TRBV13
clone size: few
D gene: -
J gene: TRBJ2-3
CDR3 protein: CASSFGVGGGFADTQYF
CDR3 DNA: TGTGCCAGCAGCTTTGGTGTAGGGGGGGGCTTCGCAGATACGCAGTATTTT

V gene: TRBV7-2
clone size: -
D gene: -
J gene: TRBJ2-7
CDR3 protein: CASSLRIAESLKTYEQYF
CDR3 DNA: TGTGCCAGCAGCTTACGGATAGCAGAGTCGCTAAAGACCTACGAGCAGTACTTC

V gene: TRBV30
clone size: -
D gene: -
J gene: TRBJ1-1
CDR3 protein: CAWSEASRFIGYTEAFF
CDR3 DNA: TGTGCCTGGAGTGAGGCATCCCGGTTTATAGGGTACACTGAAGCTTTCTTT

V gene: TRBV21-1
clone size: -
D gene: -
J gene: TRBJ1-2
CDR3 protein: CASSKAHYSDEEFDGYTF
CDR3 DNA: TGTGCCAGCAGCAAAGCCCACTACTCGGACGAGGAATTTGATGGCTACACCTTC

V gene: TRBV5-1
clone size: -
D gene: TRBD1
J gene: TRBJ2-2
CDR3 protein: CASSSPGQGNTGELFF
CDR3 DNA: TGCGCCAGCAGCTCCCCGGGACAGGGGAACACCGGGGAGCTGTTTTTT

V gene: TRBV5-1
clone size: -
D gene: TRBD2
J gene: TRBJ2-7
CDR3 protein: CASSVSGGISYEQYF
CDR3 DNA: TGCGCCAGCAGCGTAAGCGGGGGGATCTCCTACGAGCAGTACTTC

V gene: TRBV6-5
clone size: -
D gene: TRBD2
J gene: TRBJ2-5
CDR3 protein: CASRSGGSGETQYF
CDR3 DNA: TGTGCCAGCAGGAGCGGGGGTAGTGGGGAGACCCAGTACTTC

V gene: TRBV6-4
clone size: few
D gene: TRBD1
J gene: TRBJ1-6
CDR3 protein: CASSEVLDRDSPLHF
CDR3 DNA: TGTGCCAGCAGTGAGGTCCTGGACAGGGATTCACCCCTCCACTTT

V gene: TRBV27
clone size: -
D gene: TRBD1
J gene: TRBJ1-4
CDR3 protein: CASSKATGSGPSKLFF
CDR3 DNA: TGTGCCAGCAGTAAAGCGACAGGGTCGGGCCCCAGTAAACTGTTTTTT

V gene: TRBV6-5
clone size: -
D gene: -
J gene: TRBJ1-3
CDR3 protein: CASSYENSGNTIYF
CDR3 DNA: TGTGCCAGCAGTTACGAGAACTCTGGAAACACCATATATTTT